This is a list of T cell receptor beta chains from one sample in a study of CD8+CD57+ T cells in acquired aplastic anemia. TCRdb reanalysed the reads using MiXCR and keeps one entry per CDR3 protein. This table holds 180,000 or so distinct CDR3 sequences, 40% to 50% found once. The sample taken for sequencing was sorted CD4+, CD8+, or CD8+CD57+ T cells (not recorded which) from PBMCs. Receptors originate from a human donor in good health. The CDR3 runs from the conserved cysteine through the conserved F or W. The D gene is left open where the match is weak. Size is omitted from some rows. Given values are once, few, many or a class for expanded clones.

d_call	clone_size	j_call	v_call	cdr3_nt	cdr3_aa
TRBD2	few	TRBJ2-3	TRBV29-1	TGCAGCGTTGAAGGGGCTAAGGGGCGGGAGGGCACAGATACGCAGTATTTT	CSVEGAKGREGTDTQYF
TRBD1	NA	TRBJ1-5	TRBV20-1	TGCAGTGCTAGAGATAAGGGGACAGGGGCCCTCCGGAGGACCCAGCATTTT	CSARDKGTGALRRTQHF
NA	NA	TRBJ1-5	TRBV5-1	TGCGCCAGCAGCTTGGCCTTGAGGCAGCCCCAGCATTTT	CASSLALRQPQHF
TRBD2	NA	TRBJ2-1	TRBV4-2	TGTGCCAGCAGCCAAGCATGGACTAGTCCGCCCGACAATGAGCAGTTCTTC	CASSQAWTSPPDNEQFF
NA	NA	TRBJ2-5	TRBV11-2	TGTGCCAGCAGCTTAAAGGTGTCCGGGCGGGGGAACTGGGGGCCGCACTTC	CASSLKVSGRGNWGPHF
NA	NA	TRBJ1-1	TRBV20-1	TGCAGTGCTAGAACCCAAGGGAGCACTGAAGCTTTCTTT	CSARTQGSTEAFF
NA	many	TRBJ2-5	TRBV11-2	TGTGCCAGCAGCTCCGAAGGGGGAGCCTCCGCCTGGGAGACCCAGTACTTC	CASSSEGGASAWETQYF
TRBD2	NA	TRBJ2-3	TRBV28	TGTGCCAGCAGTGGGGAGGGAGTGAGCCGCACAGATACGCAGTATTTT	CASSGEGVSRTDTQYF
NA	NA	TRBJ2-7	TRBV7-9	TGTGCAAGCAGCCCAAGGTCGGGAGACTACGAGCAGTACTTC	CASSPRSGDYEQYF
TRBD2	NA	TRBJ2-2	TRBV7-2	TGTGCCAGCAGCTGGGGCCAAAGACTAGCGGGAGGGCCGCGGACCGGGGAGCTGTTTTTT	CASSWGQRLAGGPRTGELFF
TRBD1	NA	TRBJ2-1	TRBV25-1	TGTGCCAGCAGTGCTAGACAGGGGAGCTCCTACAATGAGCAGTTCTTC	CASSARQGSSYNEQFF
NA	few	TRBJ2-3	TRBV12-3/TRBV12-4	TGTGCCAGCAGTTTATGGGGGGTCACAGATACGCAGTATTTT	CASSLWGVTDTQYF
NA	NA	TRBJ2-2	TRBV6-2/TRBV6-3	TGTGCCAGCAGCTTAACCGAGGGGCGCCGGTTCACCGGGGAGCTGTTTTTT	CASSLTEGRRFTGELFF
TRBD1	NA	TRBJ2-7	TRBV2	TGTGCCAGCAGCGCACAAGGGACAGCCGCCTACGAGCAGTACTTC	CASSAQGTAAYEQYF
NA	many	TRBJ2-3	TRBV19	TGTGCCAGTAGTACCTGGCAGGGGTACGATACGCAGTATTTT	CASSTWQGYDTQYF
NA	NA	TRBJ1-6	TRBV4-2	TGTGCCAGCAGCCCCACAGGACAGACGAATTCACCCCTCCACTTT	CASSPTGQTNSPLHF
TRBD2	many	TRBJ2-1	TRBV19	TGTGCCAGTAGTCCAGGGAGGCGGGGGGCGGACAATGAGCAGTTCTTC	CASSPGRRGADNEQFF
TRBD2	many	TRBJ2-5	TRBV7-2	TGTGCCAGCAGCTCCGACCCGGGACTACAAGAGACCCAGTACTTC	CASSSDPGLQETQYF
NA	few	TRBJ1-2	TRBV10-3	TGTGCCATCTGGAACAGGGACTATGGCTACACCTTC	CAIWNRDYGYTF
NA	few	TRBJ2-3	TRBV18	TGTGCCAGCTCACCGAGGACCGGCGGCACTAGCACAGATACGCAGTATTTT	CASSPRTGGTSTDTQYF
NA	many	TRBJ2-7	TRBV11-2	TGTGCCAGCAGCTTAGACAGGGGGGGTTACGAGCAGTACTTC	CASSLDRGGYEQYF
NA	NA	TRBJ1-5	TRBV30	TGTGCCTGGAGTGCCAGGGGCGATGAGCCCCAGCATTTT	CAWSARGDEPQHF
NA	many	TRBJ1-4	TRBV19	TGTGCCAGTAGTAGTCAGCCCCTTGCAACTAATGAAAAACTGTTTTTT	CASSSQPLATNEKLFF
NA	many	TRBJ1-2	TRBV7-2	TGTGCCAGCAGATCAAACCGGGGCTACACCTTC	CASRSNRGYTF
TRBD2	NA	TRBJ2-3	TRBV24-1	TGTGCCACCAGTGACCCATCTAGCGGGGGGACAGATACGCAGTATTTT	CATSDPSSGGTDTQYF
NA	NA	TRBJ1-6	TRBV9	TGTGCCAGCAGCGTAGTGCAGGGGAGCTCACCCCTCCACTTT	CASSVVQGSSPLHF